This passage covers 18 T cell receptor beta chains from one sample sequenced in a study of beta chain features in type 1 diabetes. Of the isolated RNA, all was reverse transcribed, and so the sequenced material was expressed TCRB transcripts. Assay: immunoSEQ multiplex PCR; the TCRdb copy retains only in-frame clones and omits some. The sample includes under 450,000 clones, about 15% seen only once; the top ten take approximately 0.038%. The specimen was naive CD4+ T cells from blood. The receptors were gathered from a man aged 25 to 40 in good health.

The sample holds a few counts of this clone. This CDR3 is CASSSTSGGFYNEQFF. As DNA, the CDR3 is TGTGCCAGCAGCTCGACTAGCGGGGGCTTTTACAATGAGCAGTTCTTC. The chain is built from TRBV7-9 and TRBJ2-1, with 12 positions matching TRBD2. CDR1 is SEHNR, CDR2 FQNEAQ, per germline (reference sequence). The CDR3 extends over 16 amino acids. Trimming took 4 bases from V and 4 from J; bases not matched to a gene: 5.

The chain couples TRBV15 to TRBJ2-3; D gene unclear. This CDR3 spans 16 amino acids. Germline-derived CDR1 and CDR2 are LNHNV and YYDKDF (reference sequence). Trimming took 0 bases from V and 4 from J, leaving 14 bases between them. This CDR3 reads CATSRERLFRADTQYF. The CDR3 region has the DNA TGTGCCACCAGCAGAGAGCGGTTGTTCAGAGCAGATACGCAGTATTTT.

There are a few counts of this clone. The chain has TRBV14 and TRBJ2-6; D is uncertain. The CDR3 is made up of 16 amino acids. With 1 base removed from V and 4 bases from J, the gap between germline ends came to 11 bases. Germline loops: CDR1 SGHDN, CDR2 FVKESK. CDR3 in amino acids: CASSQGEATGANVLTF. CDR3 nucleotides: TGTGCCAGCAGCCAAGGAGAAGCGACGGGGGCCAACGTCCTGACTTTC.

The chain employs TRBV5-6 and TRBJ1-2; D gene uncertain. The ends were cut back, 0 bases at V and 4 bases at J, with 4 bases in the middle. From germline, CDR1 is SGHDT and CDR2 YYEEEE. This CDR3 is built from 12 residues. Here the CDR3 DNA reads TGTGCCAGCAGCTTGGGGACCTATGGCTACACCTTC. Encoded protein: CASSLGTYGYTF.

This clone appeared a few times. The V and J genes are TRBV7-9 and TRBJ2-1, with 7 bases lining up with TRBD2. This CDR3 has 15 residues. CDR1 and CDR2 from the germline V gene are SEHNR and FQNEAQ (reference sequence). The V and J ends lost 2 bases and 4 bases, in that order; junction bases with no gene match: 5. In nucleotides, the CDR3 is TGTGCCAGCAGCTTAATGCTAGCGGCATACAATGAGCAGTTCTTC. Translating it yields CASSLMLAAYNEQFF.

This clone was seen more than once but under ten times. The chain is built from TRBV14 and TRBJ1-1; 10 bases align to TRBD1. Germline CDR1 is SGHDN and CDR2 is FVKESK. CDR3 length equals 17 residues. The V gene end was trimmed by 2 bases and the J gene end by 4 bases; junction bases not matched to a gene: 10. This chain's CDR3 is CASSQSGTGDFGTEAFF. In DNA, the CDR3 is TGTGCCAGCAGCCAATCCGGGACAGGGGATTTCGGCACTGAAGCTTTCTTT.

This clone was found a few times. This chain links TRBV29-1 with TRBJ2-7, with TRBD2 as a possible D gene (5 bases). V was trimmed by 7 bases and J by 6 bases, leaving 16 bases between them. This CDR3 is 12 amino acids long. The germline CDR1 and CDR2 sequences are SQVTM and ANQGSEA. The CDR3: CSGPLERVEQYV. The CDR3 DNA follows: TGCAGCGGGCCACTAGAACGGGTCGAGCAGTACGTC.

This clone turned up a few times. V usage is TRBV12-5 and J usage is TRBJ2-3; 9 positions agree with TRBD1. V shed 6 bases and J 4 bases; nucleotides not matched to a gene: 5. Germline CDR1 reads LGHNT; CDR2 reads FRNRAP. This CDR3 contains 14 residues. The CDR3 sequence: CASGDRGSPDTQYF. In nucleotides, the CDR3 is TGTGCTAGTGGCGACAGGGGGTCGCCAGATACGCAGTATTTT.

This clone has only a few counts. The rearrangement uses TRBV2 and TRBJ1-2; D remains ambiguous. This CDR3 is built from 17 residues. Trimming cost V 7 bases and J 4 bases, with 25 bases left between them. CDR1 and CDR2 (germline): SNHLY, FYNNEI. CDR3 nucleotides: TGTGCCAGCAAGGAAGGTGGAGGATGGCCGAGGAGCTATGGCTACACCTTC. Translated, it gives CASKEGGGWPRSYGYTF.

This clone was seen a handful of times. The chain couples TRBV1 to TRBJ2-4. TRBV1 constitutes a pseudogene. There are 17 residues in the CDR3. In DNA, the CDR3 is TGCACCAGCAGCCAAGAGGTTTCGTTCGTAACCAAAAACATTCAGTACTTC. Translating gives CTSSQEVSFVTKNIQYF.

V is TRBV19 and J is TRBJ2-1, with a weak D call TRBD1 (5 bases). In germline, CDR1 is LNHDA, CDR2 SQIVND (reference sequence). The CDR3 sequence is 16 residues long. Trimming stripped 6 bases from V and 0 bases from J, with 15 bases between. CDR3 bases: TGTGCCAGTAGACAGGCGTGGGGTAGCTCCTACAATGAGCAGTTCTTC. This translates into CASRQAWGSSYNEQFF.

The chain joins TRBV5-1 to TRBJ2-3; D is undetermined. Germline values: CDR1 SGHRS, CDR2 YFSETQ. The CDR3 extends over 15 amino acids. The ends were cut back, 1 base at V and 2 bases at J, with 11 bases in the middle. Here the CDR3 reads CASSLLGFHTDTQYF. The CDR3 DNA sequence: TGCGCCAGCAGCTTGTTGGGCTTTCACACAGATACGCAGTATTTT.

This clone was seen ten or more times. J is TRBJ2-6 and V is TRBV30; D gene uncertain. Germline values: CDR1 GTSNPN, CDR2 SVGIG (reference sequence). CDR3 length equals 17 residues. V was shortened by 3 bases and J by 4 bases, with 19 bases between the two germline ends. The CDR3 reads CAWSPLSGPLGANVLTF. The CDR3 bases are TGTGCCTGGAGCCCACTATCCGGCCCTCTGGGGGCCAACGTCCTGACTTTC. The complete variable domain, with remaining parts taken from reference TRBV30 and TRBJ2-6, reads SQTIHQWPATLVQPVGSPLSLECTVEGTSNPNLYWYRQAAGRGLQLLFYSVGIGQISSEVPQNLSASRPQDRQFILSSKKLLLSDSGFYLCAWSPLSGPLGANVLTFGAGSRLTVL.

This clone has only a few counts. The rearrangement links TRBV7-8 to TRBJ2-5, with TRBD1 as a possible D gene (6 bases). This CDR3 has 16 residues. Trimming pared 10 bases from V and 5 bases from J, leaving 26 bases between. CDR1 SGHVS and CDR2 FQNEAQ come from the germline V gene. Here the CDR3 DNA reads TGTGCCACCCACACCACGATCGGACAGCCTCGGGAGACCCAGTACTTC. It codes for CATHTTIGQPRETQYF. The full variable domain, completed using reference TRBV7-8 and TRBJ2-5, is GAGVSQSPRYKVAKRGQDVALRCDPISGHVSLFWYQQALGQGPEFLTYFQNEAQLDKSGLPSDRFFAERPEGSVSTLKIQRTQQEDSAVYLCATHTTIGQPRETQYFGPGTRLLVL.

The rearrangement joins TRBV15 to TRBJ2-1, with D tentatively TRBD2 (6 bases). The V gene's germline CDR1 is LNHNV and CDR2 YYDKDF (reference sequence). The CDR3 extends over 15 amino acids. Trimming cost V 1 base and J 10 bases, with 17 bases left between them. CDR3 sequence (DNA): TGTGCCACCAGCAGAGTGCCCCTACCTGGGGGGGAGCAGTTCTTC. It encodes CATSRVPLPGGEQFF.

This clone has more than one count but fewer than ten. The rearrangement joins TRBV30 to TRBJ2-7, with 8 bases identical to TRBD2. The CDR3 totals 15 residues. The ends lost 1 base at V and 6 bases at J; junction bases unmatched: 11. Per germline, CDR1 GTSNPN and CDR2 SVGIG (reference sequence). The CDR3 DNA follows: TGTGCCTGGAGTGACCCCCAGGGACTAGGGCTCGAGCAGTACGTC. It codes for CAWSDPQGLGLEQYV.

This rearrangement joins TRBV7-3 to TRBJ2-1, with D maybe TRBD1 (5 bases). Germline V gives CDR1 SGHTA, CDR2 FQGTGA. This CDR3 is built from 15 residues. The germline V and J ends were trimmed by 5 bases and 9 bases, with 20 bases remaining between them. The CDR3 DNA is TGTGCCAGCAGCAACAGGTGGCAGGTTCTAAGTGAGCAGTTCTTC. It encodes CASSNRWQVLSEQFF.

The table lists this clone with a few counts. V is TRBV10-3 and J is TRBJ2-1; 10 bases agree with TRBD1. The CDR3 consists of 15 residues. V lost 6 bases, J lost 7 bases, and 9 bases stayed unmatched. Germline assignment: CDR1 ENHRY and CDR2 SYGVKD. CDR3 residues: CAIRDYGTGDNEQFF. CDR3 DNA sequence: TGTGCCATCAGAGACTACGGGACAGGGGATAATGAGCAGTTCTTC.